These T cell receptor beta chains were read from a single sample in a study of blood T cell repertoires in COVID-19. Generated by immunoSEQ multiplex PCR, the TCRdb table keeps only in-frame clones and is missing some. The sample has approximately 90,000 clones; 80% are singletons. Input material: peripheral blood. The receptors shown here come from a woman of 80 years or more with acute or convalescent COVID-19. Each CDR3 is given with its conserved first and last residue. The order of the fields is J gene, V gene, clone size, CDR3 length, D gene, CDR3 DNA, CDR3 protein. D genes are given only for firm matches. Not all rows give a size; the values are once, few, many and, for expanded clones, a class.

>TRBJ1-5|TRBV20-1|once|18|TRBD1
TGCAGTGCTAGTCGTGGGACAGCCAGGGTCAGGGGCAATCAGCCCCAGCATTTT
CSASRGTARVRGNQPQHF
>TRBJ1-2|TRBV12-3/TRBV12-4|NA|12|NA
TGTGCCAGCAGTTTAGTGCAGTATGGCTACACCTTC
CASSLVQYGYTF
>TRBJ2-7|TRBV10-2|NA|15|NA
TGCGCCAGCAGAGGCCCCACCGCGACAAGCTACGAGCAGTACTTC
CASRGPTATSYEQYF
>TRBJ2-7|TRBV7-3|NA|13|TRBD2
TGTGCCAGCAGTAGCGGGGGAACCTACGAGCAGTACTTC
CASSSGGTYEQYF
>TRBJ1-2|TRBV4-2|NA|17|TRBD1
TGTGCCAGCAGCCAAGATCGGGGGACAGGGGCGGGTTATGGCTACACCTTC
CASSQDRGTGAGYGYTF
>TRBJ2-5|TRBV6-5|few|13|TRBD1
TGTGCCAGCAGAAAGGACAGGGCGGAGACCCAGTACTTC
CASRKDRAETQYF
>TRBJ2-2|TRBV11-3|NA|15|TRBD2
TGTGCCAGCAGCCCTAGCGGGAGTTTGACCGGGGAGCTGTTTTTT
CASSPSGSLTGELFF
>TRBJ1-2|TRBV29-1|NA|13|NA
TGCAGCGGGAAGCGGGGCGCAAATGGTGGCTACACCTTC
CSGKRGANGGYTF
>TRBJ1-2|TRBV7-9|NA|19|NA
TGTGCCAGCAGCCGCGCTTTTTTTTGGGGACTAAAGGCAGACTATGGCTACACCTTC
CASSRAFFWGLKADYGYTF
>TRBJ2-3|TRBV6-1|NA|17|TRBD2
TGTGCCAGCAGTGAGGCCGCGGGGACTAGCGGGAGGGCTACGCAGTATTTT
CASSEAAGTSGRATQYF
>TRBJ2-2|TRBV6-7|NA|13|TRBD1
TGTGCCAGCGGACAGGGGAGGACCGGGGAGCTGTTTTTT
CASGQGRTGELFF
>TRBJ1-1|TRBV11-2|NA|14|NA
TGTGCCAGCACCAAGGGGGAGGGGCACACTGAAGCTTTCTTT
CASTKGEGHTEAFF
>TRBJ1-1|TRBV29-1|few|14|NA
TGCAGCGTTCTGGGACACAAGGTGAACACTGAAGCTTTCTTT
CSVLGHKVNTEAFF
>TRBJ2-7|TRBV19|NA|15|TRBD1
TGTGCCAGTAGTCCTGGACAGGGAGGCTCCTACGAGCAGTACTTC
CASSPGQGGSYEQYF
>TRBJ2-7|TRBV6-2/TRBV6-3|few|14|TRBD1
TGTGCCAGCAGCAAAGAGACAGGGGCCTACGAGCAGTACTTC
CASSKETGAYEQYF
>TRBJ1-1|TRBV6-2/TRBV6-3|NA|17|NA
TGTGCCAGCAGTTACTCCCTCGGGGGGCCAATGAACACTGAAGCTTTCTTT
CASSYSLGGPMNTEAFF
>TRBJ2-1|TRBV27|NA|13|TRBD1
TGTGCCAGCAGTTTAACAGGGGCAGGAGAGCAGTTCTTC
CASSLTGAGEQFF
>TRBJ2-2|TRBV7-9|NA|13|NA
TGTGCCAGCAGCCTAGGGGCGACCGGGGAGCTGTTTTTT
CASSLGATGELFF
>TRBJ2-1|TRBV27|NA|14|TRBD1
TGTGCCAGCAGTTTGGAGACAGGGGAAAATGAGCAGTTCTTC
CASSLETGENEQFF
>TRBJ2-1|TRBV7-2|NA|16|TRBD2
TGTGCCAGCAGCTTTACACTAGCGCGGGGGGCCAATGAGCAGTTCTTC
CASSFTLARGANEQFF
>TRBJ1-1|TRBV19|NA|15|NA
TGTGCCAGTAGTATTTGGGAGACACAAAACACTGAAGCTTTCTTT
CASSIWETQNTEAFF
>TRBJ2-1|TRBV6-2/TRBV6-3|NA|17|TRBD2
TGTGCCAGCAGTTACACCCCCGGACTAGCGGAAAGGAATGAGCAGTTCTTC
CASSYTPGLAERNEQFF
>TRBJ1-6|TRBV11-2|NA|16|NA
TGTGCCAGCAGGTCCCCCGGCGGCTCCTATAATTCACCCCTCCACTTT
CASRSPGGSYNSPLHF
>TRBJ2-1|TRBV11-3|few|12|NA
TGTGCCAGCAGCTCAGACCGGGGTGAGCAGTTCTTC
CASSSDRGEQFF
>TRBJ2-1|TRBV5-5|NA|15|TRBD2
TGTGCCAGCAGCTCGAGAGGTGGGGGGGTTCATGAGCAGTTCTTC
CASSSRGGGVHEQFF
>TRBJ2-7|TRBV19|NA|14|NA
TGTGCCAGTAGTATAATTCTGAGCTCCTACGAGCAGTACTTC
CASSIILSSYEQYF
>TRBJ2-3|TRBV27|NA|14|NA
TGTGCCAGCAGGGCGAGGGCTAGCACAGATACGCAGTATTTT
CASRARASTDTQYF
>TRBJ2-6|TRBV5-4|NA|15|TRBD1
TGTGCCAGCAGCTCGACAGGGTCGGGGGCCAACGTCCTGACTTTC
CASSSTGSGANVLTF